The source of this T cell receptor beta chain is a study of cytomegalovirus exposure and HLA in healthy donors. The PCR had 60 Vbeta and 13 Jbeta primers. Repertoires were generated with immunoSEQ multiplex PCR, while TCRdb's copy carries only in-frame clones and drops some. Here the sample spans roughly 130,000 clones, around 80% being singletons. The germline gives CDR1 SNHLY, CDR2 FYNNEI. Trimming took off 4 bases at V and 5 bases at J, with 8 bases between the two ends. This CDR3 has 13 amino acids. The chain is built from TRBV2 and TRBJ1-4; tentative D call: TRBD1 (5 bases). Specimen: PBMCs. The origin of this receptor is a young man in good health and CMV-seronegative. CDR3 DNA: TGTGCCAGCAGTGTAAGGGGCAATGAAAAACTGTTTTTT. Encoded protein: CASSVRGNEKLFF.